The T cell receptor (beta chain) described here comes from a study of cytomegalovirus exposure and HLA in healthy donors. Study-wide results and limits: Most of the TCR beta V segments (in an earlier analysis) were productive either about 87% or about 30% of the time.

This clone was seen just once. What it recognizes is unknown. Trimming cost V 3 bases and J 5 bases; bases outside gene matches: 6. CDR1 and CDR2 from the germline V gene are MGHRA and YSYEKL. CDR3 length equals 16 residues. Primers included in the PCR were 60 Vbeta and 13 Jbeta primers. Data came from immunoSEQ multiplex PCR; TCRdb stores just in-frame clones and leaves some out. The table has about 230,000 clones, roughly 78% seen once. This clonotype originated in a boy between 5 and 17 years old in good health and CMV-seronegative. Sequenced material: PBMCs. J is TRBJ2-3 and V is TRBV4-1, with 12 nucleotides matching TRBD2. This CDR3 reads CASSHPGLAGLDTQYF. The CDR3 DNA reads as TGCGCCAGCAGCCACCCGGGACTAGCGGGTCTAGATACGCAGTATTTT.